The 8 T cell receptor beta chains given below trace back to one sample, sequenced in a study of T cell responses to AZD1222 COVID-19 vaccine. Repertoires were generated with immunoSEQ multiplex PCR, while TCRdb's copy carries only in-frame clones and drops some. The repertoire holds about 130,000 clones, with about 88% as singletons. Sequencing used peripheral blood, obtained on day 0 of AZD1222 vaccination. The receptors stem from an adult in good health.

The V gene is TRBV6-6, the J gene TRBJ1-2; D gene unclear. Looked up from germline, CDR1 is MNHNY and CDR2 is SVGAGI (reference sequence). Trimming stripped 7 bases from V and 12 bases from J, with 18 bases between. The CDR3 length is 12 residues. CDR3 sequence (DNA): TGTGCCAGCACCAACGGTTTGGGAGAGCACACCTTC. Translation gives CASTNGLGEHTF.

In this sample, this clone turned up a few times. V is TRBV13 and J is TRBJ1-2; no firm D call. Trimming pared 8 bases from V and 8 bases from J, leaving 21 bases between. CDR1 and CDR2 from the germline V gene are PRHDT and FYEKMQ (reference sequence). The CDR3 length is 14 residues. CDR3 amino acids: CASGRTAKGYGYTF. The CDR3 bases are TGTGCCAGCGGGCGGACGGCCAAGGGATACGGCTACACCTTC.

This chain connects TRBV5-4 to TRBJ2-7; 7 nucleotides align to TRBD2. The CDR3 runs to 15 residues. Looked up from germline, CDR1 is SGHNT and CDR2 is YYREEE (reference sequence). V gave up 2 bases and J gave up 3 bases; unmatched junction bases: 8. The CDR3 DNA reads as TGTGCCAGCAGCTTACGGACTAGAACAGTCTACGAGCAGTACTTC. This gives the protein CASSLRTRTVYEQYF.

The gene calls are TRBV6-6 and TRBJ1-2; D not certain. CDR3 length: 13 amino acids. Trimming took 6 bases from V and 2 from J, leaving 10 bases between them. Germline V CDR1 and CDR2: MNHNY, SVGAGI (reference sequence). DNA of the CDR3: TGTGCCAGCAGCCCTGGGAAGAACTATGGCTACACCTTC. Translated: CASSPGKNYGYTF.

A single count supports this clone. The V call is TRBV28, the J call TRBJ1-5, with TRBD1 matching over 8 bases. The CDR3 is 15 residues long. The V segment lost 7 bases and the J segment 3 bases; nucleotides outside the gene matches: 8. Germline assignment: CDR1 MDHEN and CDR2 SYDVKM. The CDR3 region has the DNA TGTGCCAGCACCCGGGACAGGATCCCCAATCAGCCCCAGCATTTT. Encoded protein: CASTRDRIPNQPQHF.

The rearrangement uses TRBV5-1 and TRBJ2-1; D is possibly TRBD2 (5 bases). V shed 2 bases and J shed 0 bases, with 9 bases lying between them. The length of the CDR3 is 15 residues. Germline V lookup: CDR1 SGHRS, CDR2 YFSETQ. The CDR3 DNA sequence: TGCGCCAGCAGCTTACTAGGAGACTCCTACAATGAGCAGTTCTTC. Protein sequence: CASSLLGDSYNEQFF.

The V and J genes are TRBV7-9 and TRBJ2-1, with D possibly TRBD1 on 6 matching bases. This CDR3 is built from 16 residues. Trimming took off 6 bases at V and 2 bases at J, with 17 bases between the two ends. Germline loops: CDR1 SEHNR, CDR2 FQNEAQ (reference sequence). CDR3 sequence (DNA): TGTGCCAGCAGTCCCCTTTGGGGGCAAGCCTACAATGAGCAGTTCTTC. Residues: CASSPLWGQAYNEQFF.

This sequence joins TRBV7-8 and TRBJ1-4, with 8 bases that match TRBD1. The germline CDR1 and CDR2 sequences are SGHVS and FQNEAQ. The CDR3 has 14 residues. Germline trimming cut 5 bases from V and 7 bases from J; bases unmatched to any gene: 6. CDR3 DNA sequence: TGTGCCAGCAGCCTCGGACAGGGCCGTGAAAAACTGTTTTTT. Encoded protein: CASSLGQGREKLFF. Using reference TRBV7-8 and TRBJ1-4 for the parts outside the CDR3, the full variable domain is GAGVSQSPRYKVAKRGQDVALRCDPISGHVSLFWYQQALGQGPEFLTYFQNEAQLDKSGLPSDRFFAERPEGSVSTLKIQRTQQEDSAVYLCASSLGQGREKLFFGSGTQLSVL.